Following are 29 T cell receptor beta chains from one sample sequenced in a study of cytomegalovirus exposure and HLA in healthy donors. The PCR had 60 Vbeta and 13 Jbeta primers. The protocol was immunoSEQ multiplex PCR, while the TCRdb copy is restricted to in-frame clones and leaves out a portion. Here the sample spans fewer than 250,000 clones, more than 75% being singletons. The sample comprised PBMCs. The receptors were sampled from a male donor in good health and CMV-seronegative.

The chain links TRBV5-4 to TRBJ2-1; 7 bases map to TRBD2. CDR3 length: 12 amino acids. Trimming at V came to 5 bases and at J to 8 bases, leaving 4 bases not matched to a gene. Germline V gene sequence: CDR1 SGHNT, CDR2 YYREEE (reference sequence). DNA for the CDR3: TGTGCCAGCAGGGGAGGGTTGCATGAGCAGTTCTTC. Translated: CASRGGLHEQFF.

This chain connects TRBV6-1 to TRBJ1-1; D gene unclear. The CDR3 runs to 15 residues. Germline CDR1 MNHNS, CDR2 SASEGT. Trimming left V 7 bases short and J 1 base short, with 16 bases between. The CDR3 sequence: CASTLGGFPNTEAFF. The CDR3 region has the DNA TGTGCCAGCACTTTGGGAGGGTTCCCGAACACTGAAGCTTTCTTT.

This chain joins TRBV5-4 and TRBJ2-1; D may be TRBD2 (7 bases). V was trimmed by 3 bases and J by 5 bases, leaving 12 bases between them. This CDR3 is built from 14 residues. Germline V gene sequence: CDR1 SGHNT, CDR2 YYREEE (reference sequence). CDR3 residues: CASSSLGGDNEQFF. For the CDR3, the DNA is TGTGCCAGCAGCTCCTTAGGGGGGGACAATGAGCAGTTCTTC.

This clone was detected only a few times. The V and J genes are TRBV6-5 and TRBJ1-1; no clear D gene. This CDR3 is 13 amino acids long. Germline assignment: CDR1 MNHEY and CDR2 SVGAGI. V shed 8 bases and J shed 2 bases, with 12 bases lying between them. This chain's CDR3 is CASSRVLNTEAFF. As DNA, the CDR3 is TGTGCCAGCTCGCGGGTCCTAAACACTGAAGCTTTCTTT.

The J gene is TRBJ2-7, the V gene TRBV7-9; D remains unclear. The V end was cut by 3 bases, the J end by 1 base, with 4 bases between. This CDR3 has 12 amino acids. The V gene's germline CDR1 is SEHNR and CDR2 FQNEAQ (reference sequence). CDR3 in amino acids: CASSFRSYEQYF. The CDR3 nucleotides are TGTGCCAGCAGCTTTCGGTCCTACGAGCAGTACTTC. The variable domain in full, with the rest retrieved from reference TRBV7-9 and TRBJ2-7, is DTGVSQNPRHKITKRGQNVTFRCDPISEHNRLYWYRQTLGQGPEFLTYFQNEAQLEKSRLLSDRFSAERPKGSFSTLEIQRTEQGDSAMYLCASSFRSYEQYFGPGTRLTVT.

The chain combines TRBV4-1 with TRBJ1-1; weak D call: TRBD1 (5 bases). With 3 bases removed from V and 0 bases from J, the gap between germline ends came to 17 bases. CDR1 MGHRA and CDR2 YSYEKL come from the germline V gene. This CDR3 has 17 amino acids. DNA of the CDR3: TGCGCCAGCAGCCATGCCCGGGGGAGGGGTATGAACACTGAAGCTTTCTTT. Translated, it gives CASSHARGRGMNTEAFF.

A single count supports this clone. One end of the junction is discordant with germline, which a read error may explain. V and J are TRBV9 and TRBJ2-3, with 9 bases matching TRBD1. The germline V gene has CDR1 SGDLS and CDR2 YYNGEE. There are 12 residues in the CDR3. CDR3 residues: CASSDRQGGTDF. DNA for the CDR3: TGTGCCAGCAGCGATAGACAGGGGGGAACAGATTTT.

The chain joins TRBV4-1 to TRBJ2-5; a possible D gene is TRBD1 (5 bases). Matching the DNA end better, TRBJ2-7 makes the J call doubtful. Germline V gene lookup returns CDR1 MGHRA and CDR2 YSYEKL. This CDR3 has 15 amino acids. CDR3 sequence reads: CASSRGAQSSYEQYF. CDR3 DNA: TGCGCCAGCAGCCGTGGGGCGCAGAGTTCCTACGAGCAGTACTTC.

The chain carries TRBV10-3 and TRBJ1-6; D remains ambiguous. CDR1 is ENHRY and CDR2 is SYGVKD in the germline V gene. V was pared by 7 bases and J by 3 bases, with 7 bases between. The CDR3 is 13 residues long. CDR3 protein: CAITGNYNSPLHF. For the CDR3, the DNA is TGTGCCATCACGGGGAACTATAATTCACCCCTCCACTTT.

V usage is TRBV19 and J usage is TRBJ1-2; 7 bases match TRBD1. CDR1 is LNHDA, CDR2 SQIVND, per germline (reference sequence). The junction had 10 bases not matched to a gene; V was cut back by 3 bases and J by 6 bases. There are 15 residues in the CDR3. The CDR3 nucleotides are TGTGCCAGTAGTATGGGGGAGACAGGGAACAATGGCTACACCTTC. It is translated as CASSMGETGNNGYTF. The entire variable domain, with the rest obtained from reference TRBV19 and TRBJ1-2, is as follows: DGGITQSPKYLFRKEGQNVTLSCEQNLNHDAMYWYRQDPGQGLRLIYYSQIVNDFQKGDIAEGYSVSREKKESFPLTVTSAQKNPTAFYLCASSMGETGNNGYTFGSGTRLTVV.

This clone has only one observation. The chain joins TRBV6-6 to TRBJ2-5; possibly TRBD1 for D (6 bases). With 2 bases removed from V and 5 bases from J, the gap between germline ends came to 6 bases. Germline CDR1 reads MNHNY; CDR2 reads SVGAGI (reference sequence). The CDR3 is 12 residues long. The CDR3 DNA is TGTGCCAGCAGTTACAGGGGGGAGACCCAGTACTTC. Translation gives CASSYRGETQYF.

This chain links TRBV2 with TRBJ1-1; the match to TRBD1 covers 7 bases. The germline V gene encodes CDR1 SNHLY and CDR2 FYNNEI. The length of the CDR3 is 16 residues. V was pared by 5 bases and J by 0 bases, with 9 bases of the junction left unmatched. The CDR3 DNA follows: TGTGCCAGCAGTCCTTGGACAGGCCGGATGAACACTGAAGCTTTCTTT. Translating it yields CASSPWTGRMNTEAFF.

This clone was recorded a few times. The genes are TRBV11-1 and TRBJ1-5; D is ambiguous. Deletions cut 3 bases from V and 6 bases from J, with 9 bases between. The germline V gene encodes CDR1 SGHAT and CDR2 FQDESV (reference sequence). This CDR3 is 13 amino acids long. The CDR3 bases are TGTGCCAGCAGCTTGCGGGTAGGTCAGCCCCAGCATTTT. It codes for CASSLRVGQPQHF.

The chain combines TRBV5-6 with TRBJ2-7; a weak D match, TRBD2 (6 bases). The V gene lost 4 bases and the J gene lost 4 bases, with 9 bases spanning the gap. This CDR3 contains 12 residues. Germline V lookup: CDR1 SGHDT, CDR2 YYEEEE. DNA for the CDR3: TGTGCCAGCAGCCCCGGAGGGTACGAGCAGTACTTC. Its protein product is CASSPGGYEQYF.

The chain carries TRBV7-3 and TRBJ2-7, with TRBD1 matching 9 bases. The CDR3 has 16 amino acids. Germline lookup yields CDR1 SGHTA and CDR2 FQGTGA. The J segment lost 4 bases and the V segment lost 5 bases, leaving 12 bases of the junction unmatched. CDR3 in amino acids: CASSQGTGIYQYEQYF. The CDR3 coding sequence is TGTGCCAGCAGCCAAGGGACAGGGATCTATCAATACGAGCAGTACTTC.

This chain's CDR3 is CASRQVDIRYF. DNA for the CDR3: TGTGCCAGCAGGCAGGTTGATATACGGTATTTT. V gene TRBV2 combines with J gene TRBJ2-3; D not certain. This CDR3 has 11 residues. V was trimmed by 6 bases and J by 14 bases, leaving 15 bases between them. Germline CDR1 reads SNHLY; CDR2 reads FYNNEI.

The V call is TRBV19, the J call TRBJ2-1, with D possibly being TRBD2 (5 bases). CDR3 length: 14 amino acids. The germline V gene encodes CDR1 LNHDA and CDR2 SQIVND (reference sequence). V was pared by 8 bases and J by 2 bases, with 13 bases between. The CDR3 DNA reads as TGTGCCAGTGGGAGTGAGAGGACCTACAATGAGCAGTTCTTC. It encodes CASGSERTYNEQFF. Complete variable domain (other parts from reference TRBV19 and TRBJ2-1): DGGITQSPKYLFRKEGQNVTLSCEQNLNHDAMYWYRQDPGQGLRLIYYSQIVNDFQKGDIAEGYSVSREKKESFPLTVTSAQKNPTAFYLCASGSERTYNEQFFGPGTRLTVL.

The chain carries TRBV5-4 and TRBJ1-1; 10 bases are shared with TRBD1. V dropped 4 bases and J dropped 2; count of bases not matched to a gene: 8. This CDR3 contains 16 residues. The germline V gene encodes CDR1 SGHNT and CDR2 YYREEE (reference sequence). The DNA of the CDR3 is TGTGCCAGCAGCAACCTCGGGACAGGGGCAAACACTGAAGCTTTCTTT. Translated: CASSNLGTGANTEAFF.

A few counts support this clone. DNA of the CDR3: TGTGCCACCAGCTACGGTCCGGGGGACTACGAGCAGTACTTC. Protein: CATSYGPGDYEQYF. The gene calls are TRBV15 and TRBJ2-7, with a tentative D call TRBD2 (6 bases). This CDR3 comprises 14 residues. CDR1 is LNHNV, CDR2 YYDKDF, per germline (reference sequence). Trimming pared 5 bases from V and 3 bases from J, leaving 14 bases between.

The CDR3 loop reads CASSLYPAGGINEQFF. The CDR3 DNA reads TGTGCCAGCAGTTTATATCCGGCGGGAGGGATAAATGAGCAGTTCTTC. The V and J genes are TRBV27 and TRBJ2-1, with TRBD2 matching 9 bases. The CDR3 extends over 16 amino acids. Losses at the gene ends were 1 base for V and 7 bases for J; bases not matched to a gene: 8. Germline CDR1 is MNHEY and CDR2 is SMNVEV (reference sequence).

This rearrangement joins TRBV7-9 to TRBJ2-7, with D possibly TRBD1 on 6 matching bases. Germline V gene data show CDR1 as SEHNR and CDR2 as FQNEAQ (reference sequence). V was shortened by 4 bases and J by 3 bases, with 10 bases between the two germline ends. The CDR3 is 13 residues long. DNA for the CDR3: TGTGCCAGCAGCTCCCGGGACAACTACGAGCAGTACTTC. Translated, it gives CASSSRDNYEQYF.

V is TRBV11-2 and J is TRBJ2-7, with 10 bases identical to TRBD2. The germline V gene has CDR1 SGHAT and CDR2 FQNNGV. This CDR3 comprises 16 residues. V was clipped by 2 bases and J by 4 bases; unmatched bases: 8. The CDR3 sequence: CASSLSSGGTGYEQYF. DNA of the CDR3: TGTGCCAGCAGCTTATCTAGCGGGGGTACCGGGTACGAGCAGTACTTC.

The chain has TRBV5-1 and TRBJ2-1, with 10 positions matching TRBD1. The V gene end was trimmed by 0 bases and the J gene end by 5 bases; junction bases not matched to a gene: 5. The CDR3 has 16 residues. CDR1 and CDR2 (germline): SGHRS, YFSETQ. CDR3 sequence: CASSLGWTGGNNEQFF. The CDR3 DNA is TGCGCCAGCAGCTTGGGATGGACAGGGGGGAACAATGAGCAGTTCTTC. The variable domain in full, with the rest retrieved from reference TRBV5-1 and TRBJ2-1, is KAGVTQTPRYLIKTRGQQVTLSCSPISGHRSVSWYQQTPGQGLQFLFEYFSETQRNKGNFPGRFSGRQFSNSRSEMNVSTLELGDSALYLCASSLGWTGGNNEQFFGPGTRLTVL.

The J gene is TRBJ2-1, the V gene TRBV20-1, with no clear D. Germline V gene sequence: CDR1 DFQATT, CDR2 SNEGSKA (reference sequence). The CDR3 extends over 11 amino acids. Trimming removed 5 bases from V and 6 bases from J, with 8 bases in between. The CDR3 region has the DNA TGCAGTGCTGATTACAGCAATGAGCAGTTCTTC. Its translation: CSADYSNEQFF.

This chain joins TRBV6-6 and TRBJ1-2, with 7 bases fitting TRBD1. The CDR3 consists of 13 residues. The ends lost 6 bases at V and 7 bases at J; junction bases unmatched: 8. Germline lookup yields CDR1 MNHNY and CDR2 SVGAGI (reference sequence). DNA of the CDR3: TGTGCCAGCAGCCTCCGGGACAGAAGTGGCTACACCTTC. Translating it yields CASSLRDRSGYTF.

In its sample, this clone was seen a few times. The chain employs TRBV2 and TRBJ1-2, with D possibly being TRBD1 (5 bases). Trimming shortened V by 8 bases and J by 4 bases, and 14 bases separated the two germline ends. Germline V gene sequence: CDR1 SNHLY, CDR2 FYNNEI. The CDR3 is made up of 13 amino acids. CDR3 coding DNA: TGTGCCAGCTGTCCGGGGGGTAGCTATGGCTACACCTTC. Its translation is CASCPGGSYGYTF.

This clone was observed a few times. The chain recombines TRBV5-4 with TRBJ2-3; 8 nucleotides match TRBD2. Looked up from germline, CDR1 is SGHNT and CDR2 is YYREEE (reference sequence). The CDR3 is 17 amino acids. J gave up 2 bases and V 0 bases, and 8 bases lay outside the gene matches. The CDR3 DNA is TGTGCCAGCAGCTTGGCCGGGACTAGGGAAGACACAGATACGCAGTATTTT. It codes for CASSLAGTREDTDTQYF.

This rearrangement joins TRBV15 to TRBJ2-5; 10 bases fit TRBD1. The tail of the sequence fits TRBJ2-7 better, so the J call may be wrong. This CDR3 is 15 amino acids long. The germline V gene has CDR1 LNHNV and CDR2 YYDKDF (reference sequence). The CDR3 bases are TGTGCCACCAGCCCTAGGGACAGGGGACCCTACGAGCAGTACTTC. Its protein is CATSPRDRGPYEQYF.

CDR3 protein: CASTLRGMDEKLFF. CDR3 sequence (DNA): TGTGCCAGCACCCTCAGGGGGATGGATGAAAAACTGTTTTTT. This chain joins TRBV28 and TRBJ1-4; 7 bases map to TRBD1. This CDR3 region has 14 residues. The V gene end was trimmed by 7 bases and the J gene end by 6 bases; junction bases not matched to a gene: 8. Germline V gene sequence: CDR1 MDHEN, CDR2 SYDVKM.